Listed below are T cell receptor beta chains from one sample, sequenced in a study of spatial heterogeneity in lung cancer. Each CDR3 protein gets one entry after TCRdb re-called the 5' RACE reads with MiXCR. The sample shows some 100,000 distinct CDR3 sequences, more than 10% of them seen only once. The specimen was PBMCs, collected at surgery. These receptors all stem from a male donor with early-stage non-small cell lung cancer. Each CDR3 is given with its conserved first and last residue. D genes are given only for firm matches. Some rows mark clone size as missing; the rest say once, few, many or name a class of expanded clone.

CDR3: CASSQVYPSDAETQYF
DNA: TGCGCCAGCAGCCAAGTTTATCCTAGCGATGCAGAGACCCAGTACTTC
size: few
D: NA
J: TRBJ2-5
V: TRBV4-3

CDR3: CASSLPGQQETQYF
DNA: TGTGCCAGCAGTTTACCGGGACAGCAAGAGACCCAGTACTTC
size: NA
D: TRBD1
J: TRBJ2-5
V: TRBV5-6

CDR3: CSATAGTGDNEQFF
DNA: TGCAGTGCAACTGCCGGGACAGGAGACAATGAGCAGTTCTTC
size: NA
D: TRBD1
J: TRBJ2-1
V: TRBV20-1

CDR3: CASSQNAGVNSPLHF
DNA: TGTGCCAGCAGCCAGAATGCAGGCGTTAATTCACCCCTCCACTTT
size: NA
D: NA
J: TRBJ1-6
V: TRBV14

CDR3: CASSGQEEDF
DNA: TGTGCCAGCAGCGGTCAGGAGGAGGACTTC
size: few
D: NA
J: TRBJ2-5
V: TRBV5-6

CDR3: CASSLGLAGTGELFF
DNA: TGTGCCAGCAGTTTGGGACTAGCGGGGACCGGGGAGCTGTTTTTT
size: many
D: TRBD2
J: TRBJ2-2
V: TRBV7-2

CDR3: CSAREPYNSPLHF
DNA: TGCAGTGCTAGAGAACCCTATAATTCACCCCTCCACTTT
size: many
D: NA
J: TRBJ1-6
V: TRBV20-1

CDR3: CASSLSATGYHEQFF
DNA: TGTGCCAGCAGTTTATCCGCGACAGGGTACCATGAGCAGTTCTTC
size: few
D: TRBD1
J: TRBJ2-1
V: TRBV27

CDR3: CSARDYAVPSGNTDTQYF
DNA: TGCAGTGCTAGAGATTACGCGGTCCCGAGCGGAAACACAGATACGCAGTATTTT
size: many
D: NA
J: TRBJ2-3
V: TRBV20-1

CDR3: CASTKRGGSYYEQYF
DNA: TGTGCCAGCACCAAACGGGGCGGGAGCTACTACGAGCAGTACTTC
size: many
D: TRBD2
J: TRBJ2-7
V: TRBV6-2/TRBV6-3

CDR3: CATTPSVVGDTGELFF
DNA: TGTGCCACCACCCCGTCCGTAGTGGGAGACACCGGGGAGCTGTTTTTT
size: many
D: NA
J: TRBJ2-2
V: TRBV7-8

CDR3: CASSLPGNQPQHF
DNA: TGTGCCAGCAGCTTACCAGGCAATCAGCCCCAGCATTTT
size: NA
D: NA
J: TRBJ1-5
V: TRBV7-9

CDR3: CASSQDGREYTF
DNA: TGCGCCAGCAGCCAAGATGGCAGGGAATACACCTTC
size: many
D: NA
J: TRBJ1-2
V: TRBV4-3

CDR3: CSVLPGGQRTTGELFF
DNA: TGCAGCGTACTTCCGGGAGGCCAGAGAACCACCGGGGAGCTGTTTTTT
size: NA
D: TRBD2
J: TRBJ2-2
V: TRBV29-1

CDR3: CASSPPLASGGAAGELFF
DNA: TGTGCCAGCAGCCCCCCGTTGGCTAGCGGGGGGGCAGCCGGGGAGCTGTTTTTT
size: few
D: TRBD2
J: TRBJ2-2
V: TRBV9

CDR3: CASSLSGGTIYF
DNA: TGTGCCAGCAGCTTATCCGGGGGCACCATATATTTT
size: NA
D: NA
J: TRBJ1-3
V: TRBV7-6

CDR3: CASSLETPGANVLTF
DNA: TGCGCCAGCAGCTTGGAGACCCCTGGGGCCAACGTCCTGACTTTC
size: medium-sized
D: NA
J: TRBJ2-6
V: TRBV5-1

CDR3: CAWSVRVGTQYF
DNA: TGTGCCTGGAGTGTGAGGGTAGGGACGCAGTATTTT
size: NA
D: NA
J: TRBJ2-3
V: TRBV30

CDR3: CASRLDGSFTYNEQFF
DNA: TGTGCCAGCAGACTAGACGGCTCTTTTACCTACAATGAGCAGTTCTTC
size: NA
D: NA
J: TRBJ2-1
V: TRBV6-2/TRBV6-3

CDR3: CASSPRAGTYEQYF
DNA: TGTGCCAGCAGTCCCCGGGCCGGGACATACGAGCAGTACTTC
size: NA
D: NA
J: TRBJ2-7
V: TRBV12-3/TRBV12-4

CDR3: CASSPPHRMADQPQHF
DNA: TGTGCCAGCTCACCACCCCACAGGATGGCGGATCAGCCCCAGCATTTT
size: many
D: NA
J: TRBJ1-5
V: TRBV18

CDR3: CASSTGTNAIQPQHF
DNA: TGTGCCAGCAGTACCGGGACTAATGCCATACAGCCCCAGCATTTT
size: few
D: NA
J: TRBJ1-5
V: TRBV6-2/TRBV6-3

CDR3: CASCLGENTGELFF
DNA: TGTGCCAGCTGCCTAGGCGAGAACACCGGGGAGCTGTTTTTT
size: few
D: NA
J: TRBJ2-2
V: TRBV16

CDR3: CASSQDLRQNGDTQYF
DNA: TGCGCCAGCAGCCAAGATCTGAGACAAAATGGGGATACGCAGTATTTT
size: few
D: NA
J: TRBJ2-3
V: TRBV4-3

CDR3: CASRSLAGPSSYEQYF
DNA: TGTGCCAGCCGATCACTAGCGGGTCCTAGCTCCTACGAGCAGTACTTC
size: few
D: TRBD2
J: TRBJ2-7
V: TRBV28

CDR3: CASSKSRQGRAYGYTF
DNA: TGTGCCAGCAGTAAAAGTCGACAGGGTAGAGCCTATGGCTACACCTTC
size: NA
D: TRBD1
J: TRBJ1-2
V: TRBV11-2

CDR3: CASSHDGTAGANVLTF
DNA: TGCGCCAGCAGCCACGACGGGACAGCAGGGGCCAACGTCCTGACTTTC
size: few
D: TRBD1
J: TRBJ2-6
V: TRBV4-3

CDR3: CASSSGQGPYEQYF
DNA: TGTGCCAGCAGCTCGGGACAGGGGCCCTACGAGCAGTACTTC
size: many
D: TRBD1
J: TRBJ2-7
V: TRBV7-9

CDR3: CASSDRRSYEQYF
DNA: TGTGCCAGCAGCGACAGGCGCTCCTACGAGCAGTACTTC
size: many
D: NA
J: TRBJ2-7
V: TRBV27

CDR3: CATWVPNDPEGYTF
DNA: TGTGCCACCTGGGTACCGAATGATCCGGAGGGCTACACCTTC
size: few
D: NA
J: TRBJ1-2
V: TRBV24-1

CDR3: CASSLIGGAPGYTF
DNA: TGTGCCAGCAGCCTAATAGGGGGGGCGCCTGGCTACACCTTC
size: NA
D: NA
J: TRBJ1-2
V: TRBV5-4

CDR3: CASRPDRGDEKLFF
DNA: TGTGCCAGCAGACCCGACAGGGGAGATGAAAAACTGTTTTTT
size: NA
D: TRBD1
J: TRBJ1-4
V: TRBV5-4

CDR3: CASSLDGTEYEQYF
DNA: TGCGCCAGCAGCTTGGATGGGACAGAATACGAGCAGTACTTC
size: few
D: TRBD1
J: TRBJ2-7
V: TRBV5-1

CDR3: CASSPMTGAKQYF
DNA: TGTGCCAGCAGTCCCATGACAGGGGCGAAGCAGTACTTC
size: many
D: TRBD1
J: TRBJ2-7
V: TRBV12-3/TRBV12-4

CDR3: CASSPPYTSHYGYTF
DNA: TGTGCCAGCTCACCACCCTACACTAGTCACTATGGCTACACCTTC
size: few
D: NA
J: TRBJ1-2
V: TRBV18

CDR3: CASSFRQGRGYGYTF
DNA: TGTGCCAGCAGTTTCCGGCAGGGAAGGGGCTATGGCTACACCTTC
size: few
D: NA
J: TRBJ1-2
V: TRBV12-3/TRBV12-4

CDR3: CASSFSGARGGEQFF
DNA: TGTGCCAGCAGTTTTAGCGGGGCCAGAGGTGGTGAGCAGTTCTTC
size: NA
D: TRBD2
J: TRBJ2-1
V: TRBV28

CDR3: CASRGPAPTDTQYF
DNA: TGTGCCAGCAGAGGACCCGCCCCCACAGATACGCAGTATTTT
size: few
D: NA
J: TRBJ2-3
V: TRBV12-3/TRBV12-4

CDR3: CASSPQPGQETQYF
DNA: TGCGCCAGCAGCCCCCAGCCGGGCCAAGAGACCCAGTACTTC
size: NA
D: NA
J: TRBJ2-5
V: TRBV4-1

CDR3: CASRVQGAPYNEQFF
DNA: TGTGCCAGCAGAGTCCAGGGGGCACCCTACAATGAGCAGTTCTTC
size: few
D: TRBD1
J: TRBJ2-1
V: TRBV12-3/TRBV12-4

CDR3: CASSLWVQAGTEAFF
DNA: TGTGCCAGCAGTTTATGGGTACAGGCCGGCACTGAAGCTTTCTTT
size: few
D: NA
J: TRBJ1-1
V: TRBV28

CDR3: CSASPGTDTQYF
DNA: TGCAGTGCTAGTCCGGGAACAGATACGCAGTATTTT
size: many
D: NA
J: TRBJ2-3
V: TRBV20-1

CDR3: CASSFTGAYEQYF
DNA: TGTGCCAGCAGCTTCACAGGGGCCTACGAGCAGTACTTC
size: NA
D: TRBD1
J: TRBJ2-7
V: TRBV12-3/TRBV12-4

CDR3: CASSQVVGVLGDTQYF
DNA: TGCGCCAGCAGCCAAGTCGTAGGGGTCTTGGGAGATACGCAGTATTTT
size: NA
D: NA
J: TRBJ2-3
V: TRBV4-3

CDR3: CASSLVRVPYNEQFF
DNA: TGTGCCAGCAGCTTAGTGCGGGTGCCCTACAATGAGCAGTTCTTC
size: many
D: NA
J: TRBJ2-1
V: TRBV11-1

CDR3: CSAGTGYGYTF
DNA: TGCAGTGCGGGGACGGGCTATGGCTACACCTTC
size: few
D: NA
J: TRBJ1-2
V: TRBV20-1

CDR3: CASSPGDRGLSNTEAFF
DNA: TGTGCCAGCTCACCTGGGGACAGGGGGCTATCGAACACTGAAGCTTTCTTT
size: few
D: TRBD1
J: TRBJ1-1
V: TRBV18

CDR3: CAWSPTGTGEAQPQHF
DNA: TGTGCCTGGAGTCCCACGGGGACAGGGGAAGCTCAGCCCCAGCATTTT
size: NA
D: TRBD1
J: TRBJ1-5
V: TRBV30

CDR3: CASSPRGGGGDTQYF
DNA: TGTGCCAGCAGCCCCCGTGGTGGCGGGGGCGATACGCAGTATTTT
size: few
D: NA
J: TRBJ2-3
V: TRBV7-2

CDR3: CASTQQGAKAFF
DNA: TGTGCCAGCACCCAACAGGGGGCAAAGGCTTTCTTT
size: few
D: TRBD1
J: TRBJ1-1
V: TRBV12-3/TRBV12-4

CDR3: CASSYVGQTTKFEAFF
DNA: TGTGCCAGCAGTTACGTGGGACAGACAACCAAGTTTGAAGCTTTCTTT
size: NA
D: TRBD1
J: TRBJ1-1
V: TRBV6-5

CDR3: CASSLGYDTQNTEAFF
DNA: TGTGCCAGCAGCTTAGGCTATGACACCCAGAACACTGAAGCTTTCTTT
size: many
D: NA
J: TRBJ1-1
V: TRBV7-8

CDR3: CASTGGFTYEQYF
DNA: TGTGCCAGCACGGGGGGTTTCACCTACGAGCAGTACTTC
size: NA
D: TRBD2
J: TRBJ2-7
V: TRBV6-2/TRBV6-3

CDR3: CASTRGNTGELFF
DNA: TGTGCCAGCACCCGAGGGAACACCGGGGAGCTGTTTTTT
size: many
D: NA
J: TRBJ2-2
V: TRBV6-6

CDR3: CSARGPTSGEKDTQYF
DNA: TGCAGTGCTAGGGGACCGACTAGCGGCGAAAAAGATACGCAGTATTTT
size: NA
D: TRBD2
J: TRBJ2-3
V: TRBV20-1